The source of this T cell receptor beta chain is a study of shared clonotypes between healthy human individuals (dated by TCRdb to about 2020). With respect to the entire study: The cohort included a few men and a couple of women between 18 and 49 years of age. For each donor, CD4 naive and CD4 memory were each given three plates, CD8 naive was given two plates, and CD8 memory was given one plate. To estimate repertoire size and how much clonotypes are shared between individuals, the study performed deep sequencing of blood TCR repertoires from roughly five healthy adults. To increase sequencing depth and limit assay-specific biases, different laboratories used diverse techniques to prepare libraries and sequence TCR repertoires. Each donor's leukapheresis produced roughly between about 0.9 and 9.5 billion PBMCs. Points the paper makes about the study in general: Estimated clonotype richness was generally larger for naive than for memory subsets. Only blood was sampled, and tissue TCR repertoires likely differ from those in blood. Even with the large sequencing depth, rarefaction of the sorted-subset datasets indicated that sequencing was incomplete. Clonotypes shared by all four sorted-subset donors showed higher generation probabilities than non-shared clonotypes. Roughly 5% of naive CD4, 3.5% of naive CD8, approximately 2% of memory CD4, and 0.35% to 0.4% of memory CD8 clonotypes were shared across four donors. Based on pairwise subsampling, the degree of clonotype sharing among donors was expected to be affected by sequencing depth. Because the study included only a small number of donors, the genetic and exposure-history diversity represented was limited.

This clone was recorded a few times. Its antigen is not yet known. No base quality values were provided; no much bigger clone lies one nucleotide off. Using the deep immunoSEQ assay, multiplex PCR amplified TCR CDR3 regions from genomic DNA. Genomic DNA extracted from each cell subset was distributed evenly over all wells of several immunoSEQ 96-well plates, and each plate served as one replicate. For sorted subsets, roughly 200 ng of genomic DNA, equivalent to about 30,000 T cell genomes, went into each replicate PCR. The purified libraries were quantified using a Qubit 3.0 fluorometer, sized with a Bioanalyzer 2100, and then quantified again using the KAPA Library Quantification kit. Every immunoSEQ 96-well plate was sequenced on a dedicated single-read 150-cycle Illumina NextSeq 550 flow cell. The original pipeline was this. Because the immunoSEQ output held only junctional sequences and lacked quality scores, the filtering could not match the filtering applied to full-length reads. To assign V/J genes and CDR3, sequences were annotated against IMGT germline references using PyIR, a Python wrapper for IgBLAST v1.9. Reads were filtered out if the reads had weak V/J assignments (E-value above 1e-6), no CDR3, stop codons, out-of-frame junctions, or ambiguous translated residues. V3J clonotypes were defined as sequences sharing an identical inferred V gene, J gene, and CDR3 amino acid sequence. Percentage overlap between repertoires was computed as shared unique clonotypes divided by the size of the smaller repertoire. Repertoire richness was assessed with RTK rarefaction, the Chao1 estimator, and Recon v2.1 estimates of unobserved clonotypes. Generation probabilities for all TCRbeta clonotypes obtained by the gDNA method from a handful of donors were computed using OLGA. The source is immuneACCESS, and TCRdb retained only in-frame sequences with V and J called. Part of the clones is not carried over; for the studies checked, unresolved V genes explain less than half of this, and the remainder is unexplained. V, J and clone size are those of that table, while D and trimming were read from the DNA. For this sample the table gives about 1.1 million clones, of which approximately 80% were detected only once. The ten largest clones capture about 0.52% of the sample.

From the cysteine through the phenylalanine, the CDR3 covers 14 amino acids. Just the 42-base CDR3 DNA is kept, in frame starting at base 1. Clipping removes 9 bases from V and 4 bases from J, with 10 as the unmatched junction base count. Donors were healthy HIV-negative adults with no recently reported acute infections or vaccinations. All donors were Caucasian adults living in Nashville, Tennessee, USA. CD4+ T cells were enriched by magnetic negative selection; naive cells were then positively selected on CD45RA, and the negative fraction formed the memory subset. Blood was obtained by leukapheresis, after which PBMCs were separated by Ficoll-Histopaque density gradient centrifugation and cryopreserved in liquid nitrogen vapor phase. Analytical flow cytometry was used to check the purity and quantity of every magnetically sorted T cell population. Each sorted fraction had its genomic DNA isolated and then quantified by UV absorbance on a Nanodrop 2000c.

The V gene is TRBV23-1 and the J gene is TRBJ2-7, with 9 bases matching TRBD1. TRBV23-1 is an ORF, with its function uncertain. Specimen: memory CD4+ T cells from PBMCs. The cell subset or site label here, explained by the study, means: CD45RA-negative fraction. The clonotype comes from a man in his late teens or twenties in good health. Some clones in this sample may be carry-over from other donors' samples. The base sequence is TGCGCCAGAGACCGTGTGGGACAGGGTTACGAGCAGTACTTC. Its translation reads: CARDRVGQGYEQYF.